This TCR beta chain was retrieved from a study of T cell responses to AZD1222 COVID-19 vaccine. A remark on this clone: The target antigen is unknown.

The method was immunoSEQ multiplex PCR; TCRdb's version includes in-frame clones alone and lacks a portion of them. The sample holds about 150,000 clones; roughly 89% are singletons and the top ten take 1.5% to 2%. This CDR3 comprises 18 residues. V was pared by 4 bases and J by 4 bases, with 11 bases of the junction left unmatched. Germline V lookup: CDR1 SNHLY, CDR2 FYNNEI. Points from the study as a whole: In a largely white British group with more females than males, clonal diversity was possibly underestimated.

This TCR came from an adult who received the AZD1222 COVID-19 vaccine. The V gene is TRBV2, the J gene TRBJ2-5; 14 bases line up with TRBD2. Sequenced here: peripheral blood, sampled 28 days after the second AZD1222 dose. The CDR3: CASSAPGLAGEIGETQYF. The DNA of the CDR3 is TGTGCCAGCAGTGCACCGGGACTAGCGGGAGAGATTGGAGAGACCCAGTACTTC. Full variable domain (missing parts from reference TRBV2 and TRBJ2-5): EPEVTQTPSHQVTQMGQEVILRCVPISNHLYFYWYRQILGQKVEFLVSFYNNEISEKSEIFDDQFSVERPDGSNFTLKIRSTKLEDSAMYFCASSAPGLAGEIGETQYFGPGTRLLVL.